The source of this T cell receptor (beta chain) is a study of cytomegalovirus exposure and HLA in healthy donors. Primers included in the PCR were 60 Vbeta and 13 Jbeta primers. The data were produced by immunoSEQ multiplex PCR, yet TCRdb's version contains in-frame clones alone and is incomplete. This sample carries 200,000 to 250,000 clones, 85% of them seen once, and the ten largest clones take about 0.25%. This TCR was sampled from a girl aged 2 to 9 in good health and CMV-seronegative. Sample: PBMCs.

The CDR3 is CASSLASGRVIGTDTQYF. In DNA form, the CDR3 reads TGTGCCAGCAGCTTGGCTAGCGGGAGGGTAATCGGCACAGATACGCAGTATTTT. The rearrangement joins TRBV5-4 to TRBJ2-3, with 12 bases aligning to TRBD2. Germline CDR1 and CDR2: SGHNT and YYREEE (reference sequence). V was clipped by 0 bases and J by 1 base; unmatched bases: 6. The CDR3 runs 18 residues.